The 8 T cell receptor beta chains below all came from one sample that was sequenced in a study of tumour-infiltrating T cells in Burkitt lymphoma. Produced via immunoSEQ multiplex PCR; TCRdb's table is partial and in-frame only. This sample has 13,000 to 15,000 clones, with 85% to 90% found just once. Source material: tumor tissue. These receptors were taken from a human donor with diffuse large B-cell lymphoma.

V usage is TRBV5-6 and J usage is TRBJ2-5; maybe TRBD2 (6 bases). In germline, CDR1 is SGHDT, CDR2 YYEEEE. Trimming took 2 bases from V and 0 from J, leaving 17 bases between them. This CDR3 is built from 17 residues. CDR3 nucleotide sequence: TGTGCCAGCAGCTTCGGTTATGGCGGGGACTACCAAGAGACCCAGTACTTC. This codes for CASSFGYGGDYQETQYF.

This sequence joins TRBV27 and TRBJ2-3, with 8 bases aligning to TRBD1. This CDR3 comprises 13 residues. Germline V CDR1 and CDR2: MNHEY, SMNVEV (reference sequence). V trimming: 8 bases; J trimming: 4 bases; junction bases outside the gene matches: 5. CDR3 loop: CASRDRPADTQYF. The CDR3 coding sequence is TGTGCCAGCCGGGACAGGCCCGCAGATACGCAGTATTTT.

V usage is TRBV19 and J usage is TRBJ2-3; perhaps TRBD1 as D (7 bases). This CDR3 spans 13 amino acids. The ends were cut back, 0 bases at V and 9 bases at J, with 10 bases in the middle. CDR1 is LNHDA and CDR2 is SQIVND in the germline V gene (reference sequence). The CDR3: CASSIDQGGTQYF. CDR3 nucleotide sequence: TGTGCCAGTAGTATAGATCAGGGGGGCACGCAGTATTTT.

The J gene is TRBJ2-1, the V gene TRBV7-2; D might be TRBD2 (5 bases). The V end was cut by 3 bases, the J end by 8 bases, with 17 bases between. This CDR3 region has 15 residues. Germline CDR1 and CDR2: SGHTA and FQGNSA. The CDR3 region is CASSFTDSLGYEQFF. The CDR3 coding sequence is TGTGCCAGCAGCTTCACGGACTCCCTCGGGTATGAGCAGTTCTTC.

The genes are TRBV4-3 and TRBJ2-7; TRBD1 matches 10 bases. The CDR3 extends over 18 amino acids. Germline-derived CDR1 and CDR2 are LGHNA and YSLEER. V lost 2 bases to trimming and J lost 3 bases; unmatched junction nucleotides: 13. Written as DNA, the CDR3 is TGCGCCAGCAGCCAATCCTGGGGGGGGGACAGGGGTCTCTACGAGCAGTACTTC. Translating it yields CASSQSWGGDRGLYEQYF.

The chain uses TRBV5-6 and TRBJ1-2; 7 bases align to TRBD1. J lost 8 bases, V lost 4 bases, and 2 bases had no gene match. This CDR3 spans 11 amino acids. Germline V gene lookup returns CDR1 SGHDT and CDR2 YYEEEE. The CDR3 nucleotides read TGTGCCAGCAGCCTGGACAGGGGCTACACCTTC. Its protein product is CASSLDRGYTF.

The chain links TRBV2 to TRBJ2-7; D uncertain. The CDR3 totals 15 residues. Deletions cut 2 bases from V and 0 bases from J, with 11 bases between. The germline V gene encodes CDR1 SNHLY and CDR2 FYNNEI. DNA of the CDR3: TGTGCCAGCAGTGAACGTATCCTTGACTCCTACGAGCAGTACTTC. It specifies CASSERILDSYEQYF.

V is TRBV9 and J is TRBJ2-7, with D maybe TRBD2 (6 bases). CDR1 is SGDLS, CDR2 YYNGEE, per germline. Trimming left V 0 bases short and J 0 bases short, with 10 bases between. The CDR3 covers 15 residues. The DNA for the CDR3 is TGTGCCAGCAGCGTAGGGGCGGGGAGCTCCTACGAGCAGTACTTC. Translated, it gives CASSVGAGSSYEQYF.